The source of this TCR beta chain is a study of blood T cell repertoires in COVID-19. Here immunoSEQ multiplex PCR was the method, and the copy in TCRdb shows in-frame clones only, minus some. This sample has over 350,000 clones, with around nine tenths found just once. This receptor was obtained from a woman aged 45-65 years who had recovered from COVID-19. The sample consisted of PBMCs or T cells enriched from blood (not recorded which).

The DNA for the CDR3 is TGCGCCAGCAGCTTGGGGGCTGTTGATGGCTACACCTTC. Its protein product is CASSLGAVDGYTF. The gene calls are TRBV5-1 and TRBJ1-2; D gene uncertain. This CDR3 contains 13 residues. Between the trimmed V and J ends, which lost 0 bases and 6 bases, there was a span of 9 bases. CDR1 is SGHRS and CDR2 is YFSETQ in the germline V gene.